This T cell receptor (beta chain) stems from a study of blood T cells in healthy people across ages. A J-beta primer mix and a sample-barcoded 5' primer were used in a second PCR of roughly 7 to 12 cycles. Using its own MiXCR run on the 5' RACE reads, TCRdb lists one record per CDR3 protein. The sample contains about 1.5 million distinct CDR3 sequences, approximately 42% of which appear only once. This CDR3 contains 12 residues. Germline lookup yields CDR1 MNHNY and CDR2 SVGAGI (reference sequence). The V end was cut by 6 bases, the J end by 5 bases, with 10 bases between. Sequencing was carried out using blood. The V and J genes are TRBV6-6 and TRBJ2-5, with a possible D match to TRBD1 (6 bases). This TCR came from a woman in her late teens or twenties in good health. In DNA, the CDR3 is TGTGCCAGCAGCCGGACAGCCGAGACCCAGTACTTC. The encoded protein is CASSRTAETQYF.